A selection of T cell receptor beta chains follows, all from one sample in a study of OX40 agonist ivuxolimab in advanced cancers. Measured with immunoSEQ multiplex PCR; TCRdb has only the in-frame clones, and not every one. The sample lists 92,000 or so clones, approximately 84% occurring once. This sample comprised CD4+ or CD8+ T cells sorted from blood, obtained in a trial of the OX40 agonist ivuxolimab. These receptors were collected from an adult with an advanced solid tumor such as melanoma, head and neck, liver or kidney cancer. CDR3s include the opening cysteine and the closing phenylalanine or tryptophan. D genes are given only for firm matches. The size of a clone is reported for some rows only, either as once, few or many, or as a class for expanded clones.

CDR3nt: TGTGCCAGCAGCAGACAGGGCTCCTACAATGAGCAGTTCTTC
CDR3aa: CASSRQGSYNEQFF
abundance: NA
d_gene: TRBD1
j_gene: TRBJ2-1
v_gene: TRBV2

CDR3nt: TGTGCCAGCAGCTTGGTTAGGAGCGGGGAGCAGTACTTC
CDR3aa: CASSLVRSGEQYF
abundance: NA
d_gene: NA
j_gene: TRBJ2-7
v_gene: TRBV11-2

CDR3nt: TGTGCCAGCAGCTTAGTGGGCTCGAACACTGAAGCTTTCTTT
CDR3aa: CASSLVGSNTEAFF
abundance: once
d_gene: NA
j_gene: TRBJ1-1
v_gene: TRBV5-4

CDR3nt: TGTGCCAGCAGCGTGGGACTGGGCGATGAAAAACTGTTTTTT
CDR3aa: CASSVGLGDEKLFF
abundance: NA
d_gene: NA
j_gene: TRBJ1-4
v_gene: TRBV28

CDR3nt: TGTGCCAGCACCCCTCGCGGGGGTCTAACCGGGGAGCTGTTTTTT
CDR3aa: CASTPRGGLTGELFF
abundance: once
d_gene: TRBD2
j_gene: TRBJ2-2
v_gene: TRBV28

CDR3nt: TGCAGCGTTGAAGGGACGGGTGGTCGTGAGCAGTTCTTC
CDR3aa: CSVEGTGGREQFF
abundance: once
d_gene: NA
j_gene: TRBJ2-1
v_gene: TRBV29-1

CDR3nt: TGCGCCAGCAGCCAAGGTCCCGCCGAGGGGCTGAATTCACCCCTCCACTTT
CDR3aa: CASSQGPAEGLNSPLHF
abundance: NA
d_gene: NA
j_gene: TRBJ1-6
v_gene: TRBV4-3

CDR3nt: TGTGCCAGCAGCTTAGGGCAGGCCCAGATGGAGCAGTACTTC
CDR3aa: CASSLGQAQMEQYF
abundance: NA
d_gene: NA
j_gene: TRBJ2-7
v_gene: TRBV13

CDR3nt: TGTGCCAGCAGGTTTCCAGGGAACTATAATTCACCCCTCCACTTT
CDR3aa: CASRFPGNYNSPLHF
abundance: NA
d_gene: NA
j_gene: TRBJ1-6
v_gene: TRBV6-5

CDR3nt: TGCGCCAGCAGCTTGCGGGACAGGGGACACAATGAGCAGTTCTTC
CDR3aa: CASSLRDRGHNEQFF
abundance: NA
d_gene: TRBD1
j_gene: TRBJ2-1
v_gene: TRBV5-1

CDR3nt: TGTGCCAGCAGTTACTCGGGACAGGGGGCGGGAAACACCATATATTTT
CDR3aa: CASSYSGQGAGNTIYF
abundance: NA
d_gene: TRBD1
j_gene: TRBJ1-3
v_gene: TRBV6-5

CDR3nt: TGCAGCGTCCACACCAACACCGGGGAGCTGTTTTTT
CDR3aa: CSVHTNTGELFF
abundance: NA
d_gene: NA
j_gene: TRBJ2-2
v_gene: TRBV29-1

CDR3nt: TGTGCCAGCAGCCGACCGCCGGGCCCTCCGAACACTGAAGCTTTCTTT
CDR3aa: CASSRPPGPPNTEAFF
abundance: NA
d_gene: NA
j_gene: TRBJ1-1
v_gene: TRBV11-1

CDR3nt: TGCGCCAGCAGCTTGGTGGAGCGGGGCGAGCAGTACTTC
CDR3aa: CASSLVERGEQYF
abundance: NA
d_gene: TRBD2
j_gene: TRBJ2-7
v_gene: TRBV5-1

CDR3nt: TGTGCCAGCAGCCCCACGGGACAGTCCTACGAGCAGTACTTC
CDR3aa: CASSPTGQSYEQYF
abundance: NA
d_gene: TRBD1
j_gene: TRBJ2-7
v_gene: TRBV11-1

CDR3nt: TGTGCCAGCAGTTGGCTGGGGCAGAACACTGAAGCTTTCTTT
CDR3aa: CASSWLGQNTEAFF
abundance: NA
d_gene: NA
j_gene: TRBJ1-1
v_gene: TRBV27

CDR3nt: TGTGCCAGCAGCCCCGAGGGGGACGAGCAGTACTTC
CDR3aa: CASSPEGDEQYF
abundance: NA
d_gene: NA
j_gene: TRBJ2-7
v_gene: TRBV9

CDR3nt: TGCAGCGTTGAAAGCTCTGGAAACACCATATATTTT
CDR3aa: CSVESSGNTIYF
abundance: NA
d_gene: NA
j_gene: TRBJ1-3
v_gene: TRBV29-1

CDR3nt: TGTGCCATCAGTGAGTTAACAGCAGATACGCAGTATTTT
CDR3aa: CAISELTADTQYF
abundance: NA
d_gene: NA
j_gene: TRBJ2-3
v_gene: TRBV10-3

CDR3nt: TGTGCCAGCTCTCTAGACCAGAACACTGAAGCTTTCTTT
CDR3aa: CASSLDQNTEAFF
abundance: once
d_gene: NA
j_gene: TRBJ1-1
v_gene: TRBV18

CDR3nt: TGTGCCAGCAGCCCAAGCACAGATACGCAGTATTTT
CDR3aa: CASSPSTDTQYF
abundance: NA
d_gene: NA
j_gene: TRBJ2-3
v_gene: TRBV7-8

CDR3nt: TGCGCCAGCAGCTCGACAGGGGTCTACGAGCAGTACTTC
CDR3aa: CASSSTGVYEQYF
abundance: NA
d_gene: TRBD1
j_gene: TRBJ2-7
v_gene: TRBV5-1

CDR3nt: TGTGCCAGTAGCCCGACAGGGCGGGGCTATGGCTACACCTTC
CDR3aa: CASSPTGRGYGYTF
abundance: NA
d_gene: TRBD1
j_gene: TRBJ1-2
v_gene: TRBV19

CDR3nt: TGTGCCAGCAGCCGAAATCAGGGGCAGGGTGAGCAGTTCTTC
CDR3aa: CASSRNQGQGEQFF
abundance: NA
d_gene: NA
j_gene: TRBJ2-1
v_gene: TRBV7-2

CDR3nt: TGCGCCAGCAGCTCGACCGCTCCTGAAAAACTGTTTTTT
CDR3aa: CASSSTAPEKLFF
abundance: NA
d_gene: NA
j_gene: TRBJ1-4
v_gene: TRBV5-1

CDR3nt: TGTGCCAGCAGTTTATCTAACTACGGTGGGGAGCAGTACTTC
CDR3aa: CASSLSNYGGEQYF
abundance: NA
d_gene: NA
j_gene: TRBJ2-7
v_gene: TRBV27

CDR3nt: TGTGCCAGCAGCTTAAGGGACAGACAGCCCCAGCATTTT
CDR3aa: CASSLRDRQPQHF
abundance: NA
d_gene: TRBD1
j_gene: TRBJ1-5
v_gene: TRBV7-2

CDR3nt: TGTGCCAGTAGCCTTAGCGGGGCATCCTACAATGAGCAGTTCTTC
CDR3aa: CASSLSGASYNEQFF
abundance: NA
d_gene: TRBD2
j_gene: TRBJ2-1
v_gene: TRBV19

CDR3nt: TGTGCCAGCAGTGTCGCCGCCACGGGGGGCAATGAGCAGTTCTTC
CDR3aa: CASSVAATGGNEQFF
abundance: NA
d_gene: TRBD2
j_gene: TRBJ2-1
v_gene: TRBV2

CDR3nt: TGCGCCAGCAGCAACCGGGACAGCTACTCCTACGAGCAGTACTTC
CDR3aa: CASSNRDSYSYEQYF
abundance: NA
d_gene: TRBD1
j_gene: TRBJ2-7
v_gene: TRBV5-1

CDR3nt: TGCGCCAGCAGCTTGGCGCCTCGACTAGCGGGATTTGGTAGTGAGCAGTTCTTC
CDR3aa: CASSLAPRLAGFGSEQFF
abundance: NA
d_gene: TRBD2
j_gene: TRBJ2-1
v_gene: TRBV5-1

CDR3nt: TGTGCCTCCGAGACAGGGCATAATTCACCCCTCCACTTT
CDR3aa: CASETGHNSPLHF
abundance: few
d_gene: TRBD1
j_gene: TRBJ1-6
v_gene: TRBV30

CDR3nt: TGTGCCAGCAGTGGGGCAGGGTTTCGTGAGCAGTACTTC
CDR3aa: CASSGAGFREQYF
abundance: NA
d_gene: NA
j_gene: TRBJ2-7
v_gene: TRBV6-1

CDR3nt: TGTGCCTGGAGTGTAGGGACAGGCACCTACGAGCAGTACTTC
CDR3aa: CAWSVGTGTYEQYF
abundance: once
d_gene: TRBD1
j_gene: TRBJ2-7
v_gene: TRBV30

CDR3nt: TGTGCCAGCAGCGATGGGGCCGCCTACAATGAGCAGTTCTTC
CDR3aa: CASSDGAAYNEQFF
abundance: NA
d_gene: NA
j_gene: TRBJ2-1
v_gene: TRBV9

CDR3nt: TGTGCCAGTTCCCAGAAAAGCTCTGGGGCCAACGTCCTGACTTTC
CDR3aa: CASSQKSSGANVLTF
abundance: NA
d_gene: NA
j_gene: TRBJ2-6
v_gene: TRBV19

CDR3nt: TGTGCCAGCAGCTTAACAACACAACTCTATGGCTACACCTTC
CDR3aa: CASSLTTQLYGYTF
abundance: NA
d_gene: NA
j_gene: TRBJ1-2
v_gene: TRBV7-2

CDR3nt: TGTGCCAGCAGTGAAGAGTCGGGGCTTCAGCCCCAGCATTTT
CDR3aa: CASSEESGLQPQHF
abundance: NA
d_gene: NA
j_gene: TRBJ1-5
v_gene: TRBV2

CDR3nt: TGCGCCAGCAGCCAAGATGATAGGGAGTGGAACACTGAAGCTTTCTTT
CDR3aa: CASSQDDREWNTEAFF
abundance: NA
d_gene: NA
j_gene: TRBJ1-1
v_gene: TRBV4-1

CDR3nt: TGCGCCAGCAGCCAAGAGTCAAGCTCCTACAATGAGCAGTTCTTC
CDR3aa: CASSQESSSYNEQFF
abundance: NA
d_gene: NA
j_gene: TRBJ2-1
v_gene: TRBV4-1

CDR3nt: TGTGCCAGCAGCTTGAATCTCCTGGGGACCGGGGAGCTGTTTTTT
CDR3aa: CASSLNLLGTGELFF
abundance: NA
d_gene: NA
j_gene: TRBJ2-2
v_gene: TRBV5-6

CDR3nt: TGTGCCAGCAGTGAGCTAGCGGTCACCGGGGAGCTGTTTTTT
CDR3aa: CASSELAVTGELFF
abundance: NA
d_gene: TRBD2
j_gene: TRBJ2-2
v_gene: TRBV6-1

CDR3nt: TGTGCCAGCAGTTACACCAACAGGGGCACTGAAGCTTTCTTT
CDR3aa: CASSYTNRGTEAFF
abundance: NA
d_gene: TRBD1
j_gene: TRBJ1-1
v_gene: TRBV6-5

CDR3nt: TGTGCCAGCGCCGGGACTTTCTCCTACGAGCAGTACTTC
CDR3aa: CASAGTFSYEQYF
abundance: NA
d_gene: NA
j_gene: TRBJ2-7
v_gene: TRBV2

CDR3nt: TGCGCCAGCAGAAACACTGAAGCTTTCTTT
CDR3aa: CASRNTEAFF
abundance: NA
d_gene: NA
j_gene: TRBJ1-1
v_gene: TRBV10-1

CDR3nt: TGTGCCAGCAGTCCGACTAGCGGGACCTACACAGATACGCAGTATTTT
CDR3aa: CASSPTSGTYTDTQYF
abundance: NA
d_gene: TRBD2
j_gene: TRBJ2-3
v_gene: TRBV2

CDR3nt: TGCGCCAGCAGCCAAGAACCCCTTGGAGGGGAGATCACCTTC
CDR3aa: CASSQEPLGGEITF
abundance: medium-sized
d_gene: NA
j_gene: TRBJ1-2
v_gene: TRBV4-1

CDR3nt: TGTGCCAGCAGCTTGTCGCCGTCCGAGCAGTACTTC
CDR3aa: CASSLSPSEQYF
abundance: few
d_gene: NA
j_gene: TRBJ2-7
v_gene: TRBV5-6

CDR3nt: TGTGCCAGCAGCCAAGTGCGGCAGCTAATGAACACTGAAGCTTTCTTT
CDR3aa: CASSQVRQLMNTEAFF
abundance: NA
d_gene: NA
j_gene: TRBJ1-1
v_gene: TRBV14

CDR3nt: TGTGCCAGCAGCTGGGGACAGAACACTGAAGCTTTCTTT
CDR3aa: CASSWGQNTEAFF
abundance: NA
d_gene: NA
j_gene: TRBJ1-1
v_gene: TRBV5-8

CDR3nt: TGTGCCACTGCGGGGGGGTTAAACACTGAAGCTTTCTTT
CDR3aa: CATAGGLNTEAFF
abundance: NA
d_gene: NA
j_gene: TRBJ1-1
v_gene: TRBV15

CDR3nt: TGTGCCAGCAGCTTTAGCGGGAGGGCAGGTGCCGGGGAGCTGTTTTTT
CDR3aa: CASSFSGRAGAGELFF
abundance: NA
d_gene: TRBD2
j_gene: TRBJ2-2
v_gene: TRBV7-9

CDR3nt: TGTGCCAGCTCACCATTGGGAGGGGGAAATCAGCCCCAGCATTTT
CDR3aa: CASSPLGGGNQPQHF
abundance: few
d_gene: NA
j_gene: TRBJ1-5
v_gene: TRBV18

CDR3nt: TGTGCCAGCAGCCAAGGACTAGCGGGAGATTGGGGCGAGCAGTTCTTC
CDR3aa: CASSQGLAGDWGEQFF
abundance: NA
d_gene: TRBD2
j_gene: TRBJ2-1
v_gene: TRBV14

CDR3nt: TGTGCCAGTAGTATACTAGGGCAGTCGTACCAAGAGACCCAGTACTTC
CDR3aa: CASSILGQSYQETQYF
abundance: NA
d_gene: NA
j_gene: TRBJ2-5
v_gene: TRBV19

CDR3nt: TGTGCCAGCAGCTTGAACAGGGGTGGCGAGACCCAGTACTTC
CDR3aa: CASSLNRGGETQYF
abundance: NA
d_gene: TRBD1
j_gene: TRBJ2-5
v_gene: TRBV7-7

CDR3nt: TGTGCCAGTAGTGGGGGGACAGGGCCCTACAATGAGCAGTTCTTC
CDR3aa: CASSGGTGPYNEQFF
abundance: NA
d_gene: TRBD1
j_gene: TRBJ2-1
v_gene: TRBV19